This entry lists 26 T cell receptor beta chains sequenced from one sample in a study of shared clonotypes between healthy human individuals (dated by TCRdb to about 2020). Libraries came from the immunoSEQ multiplex PCR assay. The immuneACCESS repertoire file appears here via TCRdb, limited to in-frame rearrangements. These files lack a portion of the clones; in checked studies, under half of the deficit traces to unresolved V genes, and the cause of the others is not known. Present in this sample are some 1 million clones, approximately 68% of which were seen just once. The leading ten clones occupy about 1.5% of the sample. Sequencing was carried out using memory CD4+ T cells sorted from blood. Per the publication, the cell subset or site label means: CD45RA-negative fraction. These receptors were collected from a man younger than 30 in good health.

The CDR3 spells CASSLDRQGLFF. The CDR3 DNA follows: TGTGCCAGCAGCTTAGATAGGCAAGGACTGTTTTTT. This chain connects TRBV11-2 to TRBJ1-4; D not certain. Trimming took 0 bases from V and 13 from J, leaving 9 bases between them. Germline assignment: CDR1 SGHAT and CDR2 FQNNGV. The CDR3 has 12 residues. The entire variable domain, with the rest obtained from reference TRBV11-2 and TRBJ1-4, is as follows: EAGVAQSPRYKIIEKRQSVAFWCNPISGHATLYWYQQILGQGPKLLIQFQNNGVVDDSQLPKDRFSAERLKGVDSTLKIQPAKLEDSAVYLCASSLDRQGLFFGSGTQLSVL.

The chain recombines TRBV9 with TRBJ1-4; 11 bases match TRBD1. Losses at the gene ends were 0 bases for V and 7 bases for J; bases not matched to a gene: 5. This CDR3 contains 16 residues. CDR1 is SGDLS, CDR2 YYNGEE, per germline. The CDR3 coding sequence is TGTGCCAGCAGCGTAGGAACGGGGACAGGGGGTGAAAAACTGTTTTTT. Translation gives CASSVGTGTGGEKLFF.

The chain is built from TRBV2 and TRBJ1-3; the D gene is possibly TRBD1 (6 bases). Germline V gene lookup returns CDR1 SNHLY and CDR2 FYNNEI. Trimming pared 9 bases from V and 1 base from J, leaving 13 bases between. There are 14 residues in the CDR3. The CDR3 DNA follows: TGTGCCAGTAGGGGGGGCCGATCTGGAAACACCATATATTTT. Translated: CASRGGRSGNTIYF. Together with reference TRBV2 and TRBJ1-3, the CDR3 gives the full variable domain: EPEVTQTPSHQVTQMGQEVILRCVPISNHLYFYWYRQILGQKVEFLVSFYNNEISEKSEIFDDQFSVERPDGSNFTLKIRSTKLEDSAMYFCASRGGRSGNTIYFGEGSWLTVV.

Here the CDR3 reads CATGGTSGSQETQYF. CDR3 sequence (DNA): TGTGCCACCGGGGGGACTAGCGGATCCCAAGAGACCCAGTACTTC. The V gene is TRBV10-3, the J gene TRBJ2-5, with 11 bases identical to TRBD2. Trimming at V came to 10 bases and at J to 1 base, leaving 8 bases not matched to a gene. The length of the CDR3 is 15 residues. Germline V gene sequence: CDR1 ENHRY, CDR2 SYGVKD.

Notes on this clone: The same CDR3 also results from other DNA sequences found in this sample. This rearrangement joins TRBV18 to TRBJ2-7; either TRBD1 or TRBD2 may fit D (6 bases each). Per germline, CDR1 KGHSH and CDR2 LQKENI. This CDR3 comprises 15 residues. Trimming removed 6 bases from V and 1 base from J, with 16 bases in between. The CDR3 sequence is CASSRDTKGSYEQYF. For the CDR3, the DNA is TGTGCCAGCTCGCGGGACACCAAGGGATCCTACGAGCAGTACTTC.

This chain joins TRBV7-9 and TRBJ1-6; TRBD1 agrees at 7 bases. Unmatched junction bases numbered 2, after V lost 5 bases and J lost 7 bases. The length of the CDR3 is 13 residues. Germline-derived CDR1 and CDR2 are SEHNR and FQNEAQ (reference sequence). CDR3: CASSQGENSPLHF. For the CDR3, the DNA is TGTGCCAGCAGCCAGGGGGAAAATTCACCCCTCCACTTT.

CDR3 residues: CASAGTVPLRAFF. The CDR3, as DNA: TGTGCCAGCGCCGGGACAGTACCCTTGAGGGCTTTCTTT. V gene TRBV28 combines with J gene TRBJ1-1; TRBD1 agrees at 7 bases. The CDR3 is 13 residues long. With V trimmed by 8 bases and J by 11 bases, 14 bases remained unmatched. Germline CDR1 is MDHEN and CDR2 is SYDVKM.

This clone has at least ten counts. V and J are TRBV30 and TRBJ1-2, with D perhaps matching TRBD1 (5 bases). The CDR3 runs 13 residues. Trimming removed 4 bases at V and 0 bases at J, with 9 bases between. The V gene's germline CDR1 is GTSNPN and CDR2 SVGIG (reference sequence). CDR3 loop: CAWTWDSNYGYTF. The DNA of the CDR3 is TGTGCCTGGACCTGGGACTCTAACTATGGCTACACCTTC.

The chain employs TRBV7-2 and TRBJ2-3, with a weak D call TRBD2 (6 bases). CDR1 and CDR2 from the germline V gene are SGHTA and FQGNSA. The V gene lost 3 bases and the J gene lost 0 bases, with 10 bases spanning the gap. The CDR3 spans 15 residues. CDR3 region: CASSFDGGSTDTQYF. CDR3 nucleotide sequence: TGTGCCAGCAGCTTCGACGGGGGTAGCACAGATACGCAGTATTTT. Variable domain in full (rest from reference TRBV7-2 and TRBJ2-3): GAGVSQSPSNKVTEKGKDVELRCDPISGHTALYWYRQSLGQGLEFLIYFQGNSAPDKSGLPSDRFSAERTGGSVSTLTIQRTQQEDSAVYLCASSFDGGSTDTQYFGPGTRLTVL.

DNA for the CDR3: TGCGCCAGCAGCTTCGGTTCGGCAGCTAATGAAAAACTGTTTTTT. Translating it yields CASSFGSAANEKLFF. The rearrangement links TRBV5-1 to TRBJ1-4; unclear D gene. The CDR3 consists of 15 residues. Germline V lookup: CDR1 SGHRS, CDR2 YFSETQ. V was pared by 2 bases and J by 3 bases, with 11 bases between.

The chain links TRBV7-5 to TRBJ2-6; the D call of TRBD1 is as the table states it, not checked on the DNA. TRBV7-5 is shown as a pseudogene. This CDR3 spans 17 amino acids. The DNA for the CDR3 is TGTGCCAGAAGCGTTACCTGTAGACAAAGTCGGGCCAACGTCCTGACTTTC. Protein: CARSVTCRQSRANVLTF.

The chain has TRBV6-5 and TRBJ1-4; 8 bases line up with TRBD1. This CDR3 spans 16 amino acids. Trimming took 4 bases from V and 2 from J; bases not matched to a gene: 6. The germline V gene has CDR1 MNHEY and CDR2 SVGAGI. The CDR3 region is CASSFGQGGTNEKLFF. In DNA form, the CDR3 reads TGTGCCAGCAGTTTCGGACAGGGCGGGACTAATGAAAAACTGTTTTTT.

This chain connects TRBV19 to TRBJ2-1, with 15 bases that match TRBD2. The V and J ends lost 10 bases and 6 bases, in that order; junction bases with no gene match: 13. The CDR3 length is 17 residues. Germline V gene data show CDR1 as LNHDA and CDR2 as SQIVND (reference sequence). The CDR3 DNA reads TGTGCCACCAGCGTCGGGACTAGCGGGAGGATGGGCAATGAGCAGTTCTTC. It specifies CATSVGTSGRMGNEQFF.

This clone has a handful of counts. A junction boundary mismatches the germline segment, possibly from a read error. The chain has TRBV10-1 and TRBJ1-1; D remains ambiguous. CDR1 WNHNN and CDR2 SYGVQD come from the germline V gene (reference sequence). CDR3 length equals 12 residues. The CDR3 region has the DNA TGCGCCAACTGTGACGGGAACGCTGAAGCTTTCTTT. As protein: CANCDGNAEAFF.

This chain uses TRBV6-1 with TRBJ1-5; D might be TRBD1 (5 bases). CDR1 is MNHNS and CDR2 is SASEGT in the germline V gene. Deletions cut 0 bases from V and 1 base from J, with 16 bases between. The CDR3 runs to 18 residues. The CDR3 region has the DNA TGTGCCAGCAGTGAAGCAGGGGCCTATGTTACGAGCAATCAGCCCCAGCATTTT. This translates into CASSEAGAYVTSNQPQHF.

The J gene is TRBJ2-6, the V gene TRBV7-2; D call uncertain. The CDR3 loop spans 13 amino acids. Germline V CDR1 and CDR2: SGHTA, FQGNSA. Deletions cut 5 bases from V and 8 bases from J, with 10 bases between. This CDR3 reads CASSPELTNVLTF. The DNA for the CDR3 is TGTGCCAGCAGCCCCGAGCTTACCAACGTCCTGACTTTC. Drawing the rest from reference TRBV7-2 and TRBJ2-6, the complete variable domain is GAGVSQSPSNKVTEKGKDVELRCDPISGHTALYWYRQSLGQGLEFLIYFQGNSAPDKSGLPSDRFSAERTGGSVSTLTIQRTQQEDSAVYLCASSPELTNVLTFGAGSRLTVL.

Of note for this clone: The sample contains more than one DNA sequence encoding this CDR3. The genes are TRBV2 and TRBJ2-3; tentative D call: TRBD2 (7 bases). V was cut by 6 bases and J by 0 bases, with 13 bases left in between. The germline V gene has CDR1 SNHLY and CDR2 FYNNEI. The CDR3 contains 15 residues. The CDR3 DNA reads as TGTGCCAGCAGACGGGGGCGGGGGAGCACAGATACGCAGTATTTT. It yields the protein CASRRGRGSTDTQYF.

This sequence joins TRBV6-5 and TRBJ1-2; 8 bases agree with TRBD1. Losses at the gene ends were 6 bases for V and 6 bases for J; bases not matched to a gene: 9. The length of the CDR3 is 14 residues. CDR1 is MNHEY, CDR2 SVGAGI, per germline. In DNA, the CDR3 is TGTGCCAGCAGCCTCGGACAGGGAAGGGATGGCTACACCTTC. Encoded protein: CASSLGQGRDGYTF.

This rearrangement joins TRBV5-1 to TRBJ2-3; 7 positions agree with TRBD1. Germline values: CDR1 SGHRS, CDR2 YFSETQ. J gave up 0 bases and V 3 bases, and 7 bases lay outside the gene matches. The CDR3 totals 16 residues. CDR3 coding DNA: TGCGCCAGCAGCTCCGGGGACAGTACTAGCACAGATACGCAGTATTTT. As protein: CASSSGDSTSTDTQYF. The full variable domain, rest sourced from reference TRBV5-1 and TRBJ2-3, is KAGVTQTPRYLIKTRGQQVTLSCSPISGHRSVSWYQQTPGQGLQFLFEYFSETQRNKGNFPGRFSGRQFSNSRSEMNVSTLELGDSALYLCASSSGDSTSTDTQYFGPGTRLTVL.

The chain has TRBV4-2 and TRBJ2-5, with a tentative D call TRBD2 (6 bases). This CDR3 contains 17 residues. Trimming pared 0 bases from V and 1 base from J, leaving 15 bases between. Germline assignment: CDR1 LGHNA and CDR2 YNFKEQ. Written as DNA, the CDR3 is TGTGCCAGCAGCCAAGATGGGCAGGGAGGAGGCCAAGAGACCCAGTACTTC. Translation: CASSQDGQGGGQETQYF.

The V and J genes are TRBV6-6 and TRBJ2-1; 8 bases are shared with TRBD2. The CDR3 is 14 residues long. Trimming cost V 5 bases and J 2 bases; bases outside gene matches: 2. In germline, CDR1 is MNHNY, CDR2 SVGAGI (reference sequence). The CDR3 spells CASSREGAYNEQFF. The CDR3 DNA reads as TGTGCCAGCAGTCGGGAGGGGGCCTACAATGAGCAGTTCTTC.

The gene calls are TRBV5-1 and TRBJ2-1; D ambiguous. Trimming cost V 0 bases and J 2 bases, with 12 bases left between them. CDR1 is SGHRS and CDR2 is YFSETQ in the germline V gene. This CDR3 has 16 residues. CDR3 loop: CASSLDGSGTYNEQFF. The DNA of the CDR3 is TGCGCCAGCAGCTTGGATGGTAGTGGGACCTACAATGAGCAGTTCTTC.

This clone was picked up a small number of times. The genes are TRBV28 and TRBJ2-5, with 10 positions matching TRBD2. J gave up 5 bases and V 4 bases, and 4 bases lay outside the gene matches. The CDR3 loop spans 14 amino acids. CDR1 and CDR2 (germline): MDHEN, SYDVKM. For the CDR3, the DNA is TGTGCCAGCAGTTCTAGCGGGGGTATGGAGACCCAGTACTTC. Amino acids: CASSSSGGMETQYF.

The chain couples TRBV6-1 to TRBJ2-3; unclear D gene. CDR3 length equals 12 residues. CDR1 is MNHNS and CDR2 is SASEGT in the germline V gene. Trimming shortened V by 3 bases and J by 10 bases, and 11 bases separated the two germline ends. In DNA, the CDR3 is TGTGCCAGCAGTGACTCGACGGGTCCGCAGTATTTT. Translation gives CASSDSTGPQYF.

This clone was detected only once. The rearrangement joins TRBV9 to TRBJ2-2; D is unclear. V lost 5 bases and J lost 2, with 7 bases in between. CDR1 SGDLS and CDR2 YYNGEE come from the germline V gene. The CDR3 runs to 13 residues. Here the CDR3 reads CASRKANTGELFF. The CDR3 DNA follows: TGTGCCAGCAGGAAGGCAAACACCGGGGAGCTGTTTTTT.

This clone came up a few times. This chain links TRBV29-1 with TRBJ1-2; 7 positions agree with TRBD1. J lost 1 base, V lost 1 base, and 3 bases had no gene match. The CDR3 runs 14 residues. Germline CDR1 reads SQVTM; CDR2 reads ANQGSEA. The CDR3 sequence: CSVEGTGVNYGYTF. The CDR3 nucleotides read TGCAGCGTTGAAGGGACAGGCGTTAACTATGGCTACACCTTC.